A selection of T cell receptor beta chains follows, all from one sample in a study of blood T cell repertoires in COVID-19. Profiled with immunoSEQ multiplex PCR; TCRdb holds only in-frame clones, not every one. The table has about 130,000 clones, about 74% seen once. The sequenced material came from peripheral blood. Receptors originate from a man between 60 and 75 years old with acute or convalescent COVID-19. The CDR3 runs from the conserved cysteine through the conserved F or W. A D gene is named only where the DNA matches it firmly. Not all rows give a size; the values are once, few, many and, for expanded clones, a class.

V: TRBV6-5
size: .
D: .
J: TRBJ2-7
CDR3: CASSYLAEQYF
DNA: TGTGCCAGCAGTTACCTGGCCGAGCAGTACTTC

V: TRBV18
size: few
D: TRBD1
J: TRBJ1-2
CDR3: CASSRDRDRGYTF
DNA: TGTGCCAGCTCAAGGGACAGGGACCGCGGCTACACCTTC

V: TRBV3-1/TRBV3-2
size: once
D: .
J: TRBJ1-4
CDR3: CASSQDPAVTNRGGEKLFF
DNA: TGTGCCAGCAGCCAAGACCCGGCAGTCACGAACAGAGGGGGTGAAAAACTGTTTTTT

V: TRBV5-6
size: few
D: .
J: TRBJ1-2
CDR3: CASSPDRLYGYTF
DNA: TGTGCCAGCAGCCCGGACAGATTATATGGCTACACCTTC

V: TRBV7-9
size: .
D: TRBD1
J: TRBJ1-2
CDR3: CASSFFLTRDRGNYGYTF
DNA: TGTGCCAGCAGCTTCTTTTTAACACGGGACAGGGGAAACTATGGCTACACCTTC

V: TRBV27
size: .
D: TRBD2
J: TRBJ2-1
CDR3: CASSVVAGGYNEQFF
DNA: TGTGCCAGCAGTGTGGTAGCGGGGGGCTACAATGAGCAGTTCTTC

V: TRBV19
size: .
D: TRBD1
J: TRBJ1-2
CDR3: CASSRGQGDYGYTF
DNA: TGTGCCAGTAGTAGGGGACAGGGAGACTATGGCTACACCTTC

V: TRBV5-6
size: .
D: .
J: TRBJ1-6
CDR3: CASSFLARPNSPLHF
DNA: TGTGCCAGCAGCTTTCTAGCCAGGCCAAATTCACCCCTCCACTTT

V: TRBV19
size: .
D: .
J: TRBJ1-1
CDR3: CASSVSDTGNTEAFF
DNA: TGTGCCAGTAGTGTATCAGATACAGGGAACACTGAAGCTTTCTTT

V: TRBV5-1
size: .
D: .
J: TRBJ2-1
CDR3: CASSRDGSSYNEQFF
DNA: TGCGCCAGCAGCAGGGATGGGAGCTCCTACAATGAGCAGTTCTTC

V: TRBV29-1
size: .
D: TRBD1
J: TRBJ1-1
CDR3: CSVRTGENTEAFF
DNA: TGCAGCGTCCGGACAGGTGAGAACACTGAAGCTTTCTTT

V: TRBV6-5
size: few
D: .
J: TRBJ2-3
CDR3: CASSLSGPTDTQYF
DNA: TGTGCCAGCAGCCTTTCAGGTCCCACAGATACGCAGTATTTT

V: TRBV25-1
size: .
D: TRBD1
J: TRBJ2-7
CDR3: CASTLGQSYEQYF
DNA: TGTGCCAGCACCTTGGGACAGAGCTACGAGCAGTACTTC

V: TRBV5-1
size: .
D: .
J: TRBJ2-2
CDR3: CASSLAAGYDSNTGELFF
DNA: TGCGCCAGCAGCTTGGCGGCAGGGTATGACTCGAACACCGGGGAGCTGTTTTTT

V: TRBV28
size: .
D: .
J: TRBJ1-5
CDR3: CASSLYSGQGQPQHF
DNA: TGTGCCAGCAGTTTATATTCAGGGCAGGGGCAGCCCCAGCATTTT

V: TRBV5-1
size: .
D: .
J: TRBJ2-3
CDR3: CASSITVTDTQYF
DNA: TGCGCCAGCAGCATTACAGTGACAGATACGCAGTATTTT

V: TRBV11-2
size: .
D: .
J: TRBJ2-1
CDR3: CASSLRGLAGAPYNEQFF
DNA: TGTGCCAGCAGCTTAAGGGGTTTGGCGGGGGCCCCCTACAATGAGCAGTTCTTC

V: TRBV7-3
size: .
D: TRBD2
J: TRBJ2-3
CDR3: CASSPTSGGAHTQYF
DNA: TGTGCCAGCAGCCCGACTAGCGGGGGGGCCCATACGCAGTATTTT

V: TRBV29-1
size: once
D: .
J: TRBJ2-1
CDR3: CSARPSSYNEQFF
DNA: TGCAGCGCCCGACCTAGCTCCTACAATGAGCAGTTCTTC

V: TRBV3-1/TRBV3-2
size: .
D: TRBD1
J: TRBJ2-5
CDR3: CASSPRQGMGETQYF
DNA: TGTGCCAGCAGCCCTAGACAGGGTATGGGAGAGACCCAGTACTTC

V: TRBV5-5
size: .
D: TRBD2
J: TRBJ2-2
CDR3: CASSLQRPSGGRGTGELFF
DNA: TGTGCCAGCAGCCTACAACGGCCTAGCGGGGGTAGAGGCACCGGGGAGCTGTTTTTT

V: TRBV18
size: .
D: .
J: TRBJ2-6
CDR3: CASSSGLPGANVLTF
DNA: TGTGCCAGCTCATCGGGACTCCCTGGGGCCAACGTCCTGACTTTC

V: TRBV24-1
size: medium-sized
D: .
J: TRBJ1-2
CDR3: CATSDLTGNGYTF
DNA: TGTGCCACCAGTGATTTAACAGGGAATGGCTACACCTTC

V: TRBV9
size: .
D: .
J: TRBJ2-5
CDR3: CASSVVKTQYF
DNA: TGTGCCAGCAGCGTAGTTAAGACCCAGTACTTC

V: TRBV20-1
size: .
D: .
J: TRBJ2-1
CDR3: CSASRGQQSFNEQFF
DNA: TGCAGTGCTAGTAGAGGACAGCAAAGCTTCAATGAGCAGTTCTTC

V: TRBV5-1
size: .
D: TRBD1
J: TRBJ2-7
CDR3: CASSRTGGEQYF
DNA: TGCGCCAGCAGTCGGACAGGGGGTGAGCAGTACTTC

V: TRBV5-1
size: .
D: .
J: TRBJ1-1
CDR3: CASSLSLSTEAFF
DNA: TGCGCCAGCAGCCTGTCCCTTAGTACTGAAGCTTTCTTT

V: TRBV19
size: few
D: .
J: TRBJ1-2
CDR3: CASSIIAGNYGYTF
DNA: TGTGCCAGTAGTATAATCGCAGGAAACTATGGCTACACCTTC

V: TRBV2
size: .
D: TRBD1
J: TRBJ2-3
CDR3: CASSVPTGTPTDTQYF
DNA: TGTGCCAGCAGCGTCCCGACAGGGACCCCCACAGATACGCAGTATTTT

V: TRBV14
size: .
D: TRBD2
J: TRBJ2-2
CDR3: CASSQAGGIVGELFF
DNA: TGTGCCAGCAGCCAAGCGGGAGGGATCGTCGGGGAGCTGTTTTTT